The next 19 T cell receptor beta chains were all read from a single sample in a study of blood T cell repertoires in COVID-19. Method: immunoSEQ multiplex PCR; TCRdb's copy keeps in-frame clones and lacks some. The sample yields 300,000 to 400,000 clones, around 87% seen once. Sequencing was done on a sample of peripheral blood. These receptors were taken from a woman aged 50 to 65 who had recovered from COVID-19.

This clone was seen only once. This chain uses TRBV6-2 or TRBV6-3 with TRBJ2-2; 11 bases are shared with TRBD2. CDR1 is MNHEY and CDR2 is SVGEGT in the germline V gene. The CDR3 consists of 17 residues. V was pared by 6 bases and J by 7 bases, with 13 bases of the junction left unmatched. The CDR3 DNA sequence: TGTGCCAGCAGCCACACTATAGCGGGAGGGCCAGTCGGGGAGCTGTTTTTT. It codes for CASSHTIAGGPVGELFF.

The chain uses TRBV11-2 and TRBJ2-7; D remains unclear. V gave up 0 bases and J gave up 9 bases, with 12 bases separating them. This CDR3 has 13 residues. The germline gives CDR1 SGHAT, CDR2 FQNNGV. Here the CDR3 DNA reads TGTGCCAGCAGCTTAGATCGGAGAAGCCCGCAGTACTTC. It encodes CASSLDRRSPQYF.

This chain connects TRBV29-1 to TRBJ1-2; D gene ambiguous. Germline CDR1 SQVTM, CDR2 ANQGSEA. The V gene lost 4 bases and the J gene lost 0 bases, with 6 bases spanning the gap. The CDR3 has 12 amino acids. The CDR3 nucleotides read TGCAGCGTTGTACATACTAACTATGGCTACACCTTC. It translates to CSVVHTNYGYTF.

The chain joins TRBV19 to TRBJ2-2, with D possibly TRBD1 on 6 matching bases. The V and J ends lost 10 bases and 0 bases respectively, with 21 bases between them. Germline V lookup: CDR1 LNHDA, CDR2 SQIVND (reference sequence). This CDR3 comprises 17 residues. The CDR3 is CATEPALGQTNTGELFF. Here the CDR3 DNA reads TGTGCCACCGAACCCGCCTTAGGACAGACGAACACCGGGGAGCTGTTTTTT.

The CDR3 region has the DNA TGTGCCAGCAGTCCTGAGCGGGGAGCGTACAATGAGCAGTTCTTC. This translates into CASSPERGAYNEQFF. This sequence joins TRBV5-6 and TRBJ2-1, with 7 positions matching TRBD2. The CDR3 totals 15 residues. Trimming took 5 bases from V and 4 from J; bases not matched to a gene: 9. In germline, CDR1 is SGHDT, CDR2 YYEEEE.

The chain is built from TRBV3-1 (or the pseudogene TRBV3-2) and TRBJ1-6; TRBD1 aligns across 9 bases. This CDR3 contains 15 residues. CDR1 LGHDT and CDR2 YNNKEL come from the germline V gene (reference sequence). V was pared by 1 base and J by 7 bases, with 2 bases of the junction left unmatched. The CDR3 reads CASSQVGQGNSPLHF. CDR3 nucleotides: TGTGCCAGCAGCCAAGTTGGACAGGGGAATTCACCCCTCCACTTT.

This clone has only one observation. CDR3 DNA: TGTGCCAGCAGTCCTCTAGCGGGAGGTACGCAGTATTTT. Protein sequence: CASSPLAGGTQYF. V and J are TRBV28 and TRBJ2-3; 11 bases are a match to TRBD2. The CDR3 consists of 13 residues. The germline V gene encodes CDR1 MDHEN and CDR2 SYDVKM. V lost 5 bases and J lost 8; bases outside the gene matches: 3.

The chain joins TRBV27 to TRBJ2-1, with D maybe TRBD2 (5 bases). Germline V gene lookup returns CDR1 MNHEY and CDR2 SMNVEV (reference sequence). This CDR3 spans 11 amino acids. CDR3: CALELANEQFF. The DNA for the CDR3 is TGTGCGTTGGAGCTAGCCAATGAGCAGTTCTTC.

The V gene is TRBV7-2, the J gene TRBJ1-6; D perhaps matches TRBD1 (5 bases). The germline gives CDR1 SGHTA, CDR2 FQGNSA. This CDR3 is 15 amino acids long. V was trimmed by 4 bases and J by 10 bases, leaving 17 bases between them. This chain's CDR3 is CASSSLIRGDSPLHF. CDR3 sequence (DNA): TGTGCCAGCAGCTCATTGATAAGGGGTGACTCACCCCTCCACTTT.

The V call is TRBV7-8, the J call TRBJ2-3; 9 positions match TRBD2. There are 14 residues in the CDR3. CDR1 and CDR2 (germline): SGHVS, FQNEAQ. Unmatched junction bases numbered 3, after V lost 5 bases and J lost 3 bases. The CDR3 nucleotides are TGTGCCAGCAGCCCGCGGGAGGGAACAGATACGCAGTATTTT. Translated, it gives CASSPREGTDTQYF.

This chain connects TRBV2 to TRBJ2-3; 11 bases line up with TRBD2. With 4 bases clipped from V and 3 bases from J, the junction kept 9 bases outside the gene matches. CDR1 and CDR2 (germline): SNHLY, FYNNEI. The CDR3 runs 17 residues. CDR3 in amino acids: CASSALAGGPLTDTQYF. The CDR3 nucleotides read TGTGCCAGCAGTGCGTTAGCGGGAGGGCCTCTTACAGATACGCAGTATTTT.

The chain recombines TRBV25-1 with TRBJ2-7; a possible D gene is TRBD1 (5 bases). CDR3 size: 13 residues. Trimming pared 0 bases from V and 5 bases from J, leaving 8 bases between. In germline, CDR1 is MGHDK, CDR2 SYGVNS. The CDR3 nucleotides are TGTGCCAGCAGTGAATATGGCAGGGACGAGCAGTACTTC. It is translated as CASSEYGRDEQYF.

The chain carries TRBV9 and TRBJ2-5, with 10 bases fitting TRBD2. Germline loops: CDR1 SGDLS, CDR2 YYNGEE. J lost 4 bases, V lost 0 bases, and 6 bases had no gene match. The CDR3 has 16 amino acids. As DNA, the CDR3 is TGTGCCAGCAGCGTAGATAGCGGGAGGCTTACAGAGACCCAGTACTTC. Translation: CASSVDSGRLTETQYF.

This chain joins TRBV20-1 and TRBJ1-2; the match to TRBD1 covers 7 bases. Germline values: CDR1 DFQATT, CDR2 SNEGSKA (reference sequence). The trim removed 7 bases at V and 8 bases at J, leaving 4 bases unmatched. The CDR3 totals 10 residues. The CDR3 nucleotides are TGCAGTGGCAGGGGACAGGGCTACACCTTC. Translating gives CSGRGQGYTF.

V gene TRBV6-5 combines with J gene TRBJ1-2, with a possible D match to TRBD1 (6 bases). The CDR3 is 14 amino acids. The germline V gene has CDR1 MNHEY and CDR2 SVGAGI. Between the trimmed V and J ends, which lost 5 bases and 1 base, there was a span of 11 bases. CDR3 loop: CASSQDRLNYGYTF. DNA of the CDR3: TGTGCCAGCAGTCAGGACAGACTTAACTATGGCTACACCTTC.

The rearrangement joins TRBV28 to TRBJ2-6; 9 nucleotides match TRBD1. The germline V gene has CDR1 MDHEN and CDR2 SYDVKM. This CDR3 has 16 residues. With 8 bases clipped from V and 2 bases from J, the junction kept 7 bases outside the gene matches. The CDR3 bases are TGTGCCAGCTCCTGGACAGGGGTGGCTGGGGCCAACGTCCTGACTTTC. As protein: CASSWTGVAGANVLTF.

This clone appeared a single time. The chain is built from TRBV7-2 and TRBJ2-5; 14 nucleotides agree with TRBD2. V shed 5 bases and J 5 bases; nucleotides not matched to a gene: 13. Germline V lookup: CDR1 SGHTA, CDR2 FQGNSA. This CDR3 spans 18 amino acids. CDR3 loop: CASSPRLAGGVTGETQYF. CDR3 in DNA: TGTGCCAGCAGCCCAAGACTAGCGGGAGGGGTAACGGGGGAGACCCAGTACTTC.

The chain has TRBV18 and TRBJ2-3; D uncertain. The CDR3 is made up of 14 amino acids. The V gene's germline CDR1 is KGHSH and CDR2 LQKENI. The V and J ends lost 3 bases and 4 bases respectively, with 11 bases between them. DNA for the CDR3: TGTGCCAGCTCACCCTCTACTTACCCAGATACGCAGTATTTT. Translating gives CASSPSTYPDTQYF.

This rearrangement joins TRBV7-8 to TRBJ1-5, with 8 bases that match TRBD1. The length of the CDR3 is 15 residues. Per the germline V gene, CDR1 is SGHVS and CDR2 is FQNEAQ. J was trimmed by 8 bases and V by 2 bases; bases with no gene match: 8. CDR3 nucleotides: TGTGCCAGCAGCTTACTGACGTCAGGGGGCAAGCCCCAGCATTTT. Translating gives CASSLLTSGGKPQHF. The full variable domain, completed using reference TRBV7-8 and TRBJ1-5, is GAGVSQSPRYKVAKRGQDVALRCDPISGHVSLFWYQQALGQGPEFLTYFQNEAQLDKSGLPSDRFFAERPEGSVSTLKIQRTQQEDSAVYLCASSLLTSGGKPQHFGDGTRLSIL.